This passage covers 28 T cell receptor beta chains from one sample sequenced in a study of blood T cell repertoires in COVID-19. Repertoires were generated with immunoSEQ multiplex PCR, while TCRdb's copy carries only in-frame clones and drops some. The table shows 300,000 to 350,000 clones, with about 85% occurring only once. Input material: peripheral blood. The origin of the receptors is a young man with active or convalescent COVID-19.

V usage is TRBV12-1 and J usage is TRBJ2-1; the D call in the table, TRBD2, was not verified against the DNA. TRBV12-1 corresponds to a pseudogene. The CDR3 has 14 amino acids. The CDR3: CASSPRTSGNEQFF. CDR3 bases: TGTGCCAGCAGCCCACGGACTAGCGGTAATGAGCAGTTCTTC.

The chain couples TRBV2 to TRBJ2-7; D may be TRBD1 (6 bases). Germline V gene data show CDR1 as SNHLY and CDR2 as FYNNEI. This CDR3 has 13 amino acids. Deletions cut 7 bases from V and 4 bases from J, with 14 bases between. The CDR3 sequence: CASMFGQRYEQYF. For the CDR3, the DNA is TGTGCCAGCATGTTCGGACAGCGATACGAGCAGTACTTC.

This clone was seen only a few times. The chain couples TRBV11-2 to TRBJ1-2; the D is unclear. CDR1 SGHAT and CDR2 FQNNGV come from the germline V gene. Between the trimmed V and J ends, which lost 2 bases and 12 bases, there was a span of 13 bases. CDR3 size: 12 residues. CDR3 nucleotide sequence: TGTGCCAGCAGCTTATTCGCCGGGGATGACACCTTC. Encoded protein: CASSLFAGDDTF. Supplemented by reference TRBV11-2 and TRBJ1-2, the full variable domain reads EAGVAQSPRYKIIEKRQSVAFWCNPISGHATLYWYQQILGQGPKLLIQFQNNGVVDDSQLPKDRFSAERLKGVDSTLKIQPAKLEDSAVYLCASSLFAGDDTFGSGTRLTVV.

This chain links TRBV4-1 with TRBJ2-2, with 7 bases aligning to TRBD1. Germline V gene sequence: CDR1 MGHRA, CDR2 YSYEKL. Trimming took 3 bases from V and 2 from J; bases not matched to a gene: 6. The CDR3 is made up of 16 amino acids. Written as DNA, the CDR3 is TGCGCCAGCAGCCACCGGACAGGCCGCAACACCGGGGAGCTGTTTTTT. Translated, it gives CASSHRTGRNTGELFF.

The chain carries TRBV5-6 and TRBJ1-4; weak D call: TRBD1 (5 bases). Looked up from germline, CDR1 is SGHDT and CDR2 is YYEEEE. V dropped 0 bases and J dropped 0 bases, with 9 bases sitting between them. This CDR3 comprises 16 residues. CDR3 in amino acids: CASSLGGATTNEKLFF. CDR3 in DNA: TGTGCCAGCAGCTTGGGTGGGGCTACAACTAATGAAAAACTGTTTTTT. Together with reference TRBV5-6 and TRBJ1-4, the CDR3 gives the full variable domain: DAGVTQSPTHLIKTRGQQVTLRCSPKSGHDTVSWYQQALGQGPQFIFQYYEEEERQRGNFPDRFSGHQFPNYSSELNVNALLLGDSALYLCASSLGGATTNEKLFFGSGTQLSVL.

The chain uses TRBV27 and TRBJ1-1; 8 bases align to TRBD1. This CDR3 is 14 amino acids long. CDR1 is MNHEY and CDR2 is SMNVEV in the germline V gene (reference sequence). V was pared by 4 bases and J by 7 bases, with 8 bases of the junction left unmatched. The CDR3 region has the DNA TGTGCCAGCAGTTCCCGGGGTGGGACAGGTGAAGCTTTCTTT. Translating gives CASSSRGGTGEAFF.

V is TRBV29-1 and J is TRBJ2-7, with 10 bases aligning to TRBD2. Germline trimming cut 4 bases from V and 4 bases from J; bases unmatched to any gene: 4. Germline V gene data show CDR1 as SQVTM and CDR2 as ANQGSEA. The CDR3 covers 13 residues. CDR3 nucleotides: TGCAGCGTTGGAGCGGGAGGGCCATACGAGCAGTACTTC. Its translation is CSVGAGGPYEQYF.

The V call is TRBV6-5, the J call TRBJ2-3; 7 nucleotides line up with TRBD2. Trimming removed 6 bases from V and 8 bases from J; junction bases left unmatched: 14. This CDR3 is 15 amino acids long. Germline V gene data show CDR1 as MNHEY and CDR2 as SVGAGI. CDR3 sequence: CASRKSGEWIVTQYF. The CDR3, as DNA: TGTGCCAGCAGAAAAAGCGGGGAGTGGATTGTTACGCAGTATTTT.

There are a few counts of this clone. This sequence joins TRBV13 and TRBJ1-1; D remains ambiguous. Germline CDR1 is PRHDT and CDR2 is FYEKMQ (reference sequence). The length of the CDR3 is 14 residues. With 5 bases removed from V and 0 bases from J, the gap between germline ends came to 10 bases. CDR3 amino acids: CASSRADMNTEAFF. CDR3 sequence (DNA): TGTGCCAGCAGCCGCGCCGATATGAACACTGAAGCTTTCTTT.

The rearrangement uses TRBV18 and TRBJ1-3; no firm D call. V lost 6 bases and J lost 0, with 9 bases in between. The CDR3 is 14 residues long. CDR1 is KGHSH, CDR2 LQKENI, per germline. The CDR3 spells CASSHPGSGNTIYF. The CDR3 DNA reads as TGTGCCAGCTCGCACCCCGGCTCTGGAAACACCATATATTTT.

The chain carries TRBV7-2 and TRBJ2-7, with a tentative D call TRBD2 (6 bases). Trimming pared 1 base from V and 0 bases from J, leaving 10 bases between. The germline V gene has CDR1 SGHTA and CDR2 FQGNSA. The CDR3 covers 15 residues. The CDR3 region is CASSLGDGGSYEQYF. As DNA, the CDR3 is TGTGCCAGCAGCTTAGGGGACGGGGGCTCCTACGAGCAGTACTTC.

This clone has only a few counts. This rearrangement joins TRBV2 to TRBJ1-5; unclear D gene. CDR3 length: 15 amino acids. V gave up 5 bases and J gave up 0 bases, with 11 bases separating them. From germline, CDR1 is SNHLY and CDR2 FYNNEI. The DNA of the CDR3 is TGTGCCAGCAGTCTTACAGCATATAGCAATCAGCCCCAGCATTTT. Amino acid sequence: CASSLTAYSNQPQHF.

The V gene is TRBV9, the J gene TRBJ1-2, with D possibly TRBD1 on 5 matching bases. This CDR3 has 14 amino acids. V lost 3 bases, J lost 2 bases, and 11 bases lay in between. The germline CDR1 and CDR2 sequences are SGDLS and YYNGEE. CDR3 amino acids: CASSASRGNYGYTF. The CDR3 nucleotides are TGTGCCAGCAGCGCGAGCCGGGGGAACTATGGCTACACCTTC.

This chain connects TRBV18 to TRBJ1-3; D uncertain. Trimming left V 3 bases short and J 0 bases short, with 15 bases between. Germline CDR1 reads KGHSH; CDR2 reads LQKENI. The CDR3 runs to 17 residues. The CDR3 DNA reads as TGTGCCAGCTCACCGAGTAGCGCGCCTAGCTCTGGAAACACCATATATTTT. Its protein is CASSPSSAPSSGNTIYF.

The chain uses TRBV2 and TRBJ1-2; TRBD1 matches 10 bases. J lost 8 bases, V lost 5 bases, and 5 bases had no gene match. The CDR3 contains 13 residues. Germline V gene sequence: CDR1 SNHLY, CDR2 FYNNEI. CDR3 DNA sequence: TGTGCCAGCAGTCCGGAGGGACAGGGGGGCTACACCTTC. Translated, it gives CASSPEGQGGYTF.

The chain combines TRBV7-9 with TRBJ1-1; no definite D call. V gave up 8 bases and J gave up 0 bases, with 10 bases separating them. Germline V gene sequence: CDR1 SEHNR, CDR2 FQNEAQ (reference sequence). The CDR3 contains 13 residues. CDR3 protein: CASGSIMNTEAFF. CDR3 nucleotide sequence: TGTGCCAGCGGCAGTATCATGAACACTGAAGCTTTCTTT.

CDR3 amino acids: CASSPDTYGYTF. The DNA of the CDR3 is TGCGCCAGCAGCCCGGACACCTATGGCTACACCTTC. V and J are TRBV5-1 and TRBJ1-2; D may be TRBD1 (5 bases). The CDR3 is 12 amino acids. V was clipped by 4 bases and J by 4 bases, with 8 bases between them. Germline CDR1 SGHRS, CDR2 YFSETQ.

This clone was recorded a few times. The chain recombines TRBV7-9 with TRBJ2-1; TRBD1 might be the D (6 bases). The germline V gene encodes CDR1 SEHNR and CDR2 FQNEAQ (reference sequence). The CDR3 contains 15 residues. The V gene lost 1 base and the J gene lost 7 bases, with 14 bases spanning the gap. The CDR3 sequence is CASSLGQGYMNEQFF. CDR3 in DNA: TGTGCCAGCAGCTTAGGGCAGGGGTATATGAATGAGCAGTTCTTC.

V usage is TRBV18 and J usage is TRBJ1-2; D unresolved. CDR1 is KGHSH, CDR2 LQKENI, per germline. V lost 4 bases to trimming and J lost 6 bases, with 18 bases between them. This CDR3 has 15 amino acids. CDR3 amino acids: CASSLRDFPGDGYTF. The CDR3 nucleotides are TGTGCCAGCTCACTGCGGGATTTTCCTGGGGATGGCTACACCTTC. Together with reference TRBV18 and TRBJ1-2, the CDR3 gives the full variable domain: NAGVMQNPRHLVRRRGQEARLRCSPMKGHSHVYWYRQLPEEGLKFMVYLQKENIIDESGMPKERFSAEFPKEGPSILRIQQVVRGDSAAYFCASSLRDFPGDGYTFGSGTRLTVV.

The chain uses TRBV7-2 and TRBJ1-1, with D perhaps TRBD1 (6 bases). This CDR3 has 16 amino acids. Germline V CDR1 and CDR2: SGHTA, FQGNSA. Between the trimmed V and J ends, which lost 4 bases and 0 bases, there was a span of 15 bases. The CDR3 bases are TGTGCCAGCAGCTCTACAGGGACCCGAATGAACACTGAAGCTTTCTTT. Protein sequence: CASSSTGTRMNTEAFF.

The CDR3 bases are TGTGCCATCAGTGATTCGACAGGGGTAGCTTCACCCCTCCACTTT. Protein sequence: CAISDSTGVASPLHF. The chain recombines TRBV10-3 with TRBJ1-6, with 8 positions matching TRBD1. CDR3 length: 15 amino acids. Per germline, CDR1 ENHRY and CDR2 SYGVKD. V shed 3 bases, J shed 9 bases, and the junction held 7 bases outside the gene matches.

The rearrangement joins TRBV6-5 to TRBJ2-3; 8 positions match TRBD2. The CDR3 length is 13 residues. CDR1 and CDR2 (germline): MNHEY, SVGAGI. Germline trimming cut 11 bases from V and 2 bases from J; bases unmatched to any gene: 6. The CDR3 DNA reads as TGTGCCGGCCAAGCGGGGGACACAGATACGCAGTATTTT. It translates to CAGQAGDTDTQYF.

This chain connects TRBV27 to TRBJ1-2; D not resolved. Trimming removed 6 bases from V and 4 bases from J, with 18 bases in between. This CDR3 has 15 amino acids. The germline gives CDR1 MNHEY, CDR2 SMNVEV (reference sequence). This chain's CDR3 is CASSRRGPQSYGYTF. CDR3 sequence (DNA): TGTGCCAGCAGCCGGCGAGGGCCCCAATCCTATGGCTACACCTTC.

V is TRBV29-1 and J is TRBJ2-3; tentative D call: TRBD1 (5 bases). This CDR3 has 17 amino acids. Trimming took off 6 bases at V and 2 bases at J, with 24 bases between the two ends. Germline CDR1 and CDR2: SQVTM and ANQGSEA. CDR3 loop: CSVRDLGAYQFTDTQYF. CDR3 DNA sequence: TGCAGCGTGCGAGACCTAGGGGCCTACCAATTCACAGATACGCAGTATTTT.

The chain carries TRBV6-1 and TRBJ2-1; D is possibly TRBD1 (6 bases). Germline V CDR1 and CDR2: MNHNS, SASEGT. The length of the CDR3 is 15 residues. Between the trimmed V and J ends, which lost 1 base and 7 bases, there was a span of 14 bases. CDR3 residues: CASSEDRARVNEQFF. CDR3 DNA: TGTGCCAGCAGTGAAGACAGGGCGAGGGTAAATGAGCAGTTCTTC.

The chain couples TRBV4-1 to TRBJ2-5; D is ambiguous. Germline V lookup: CDR1 MGHRA, CDR2 YSYEKL. Trimming cost V 2 bases and J 3 bases, with 13 bases left between them. There are 15 residues in the CDR3. The CDR3 DNA is TGCGCCAGCAGCCAATTAGAGAGGAAGAAAGAGACCCAGTACTTC. Its translation is CASSQLERKKETQYF.

The chain couples TRBV19 to TRBJ1-5; no clear D gene. Germline values: CDR1 LNHDA, CDR2 SQIVND (reference sequence). The V gene lost 0 bases and the J gene lost 0 bases, with 9 bases spanning the gap. CDR3 size: 16 residues. The CDR3 here is CASSIDLLGSNQPQHF. CDR3 sequence (DNA): TGTGCCAGTAGTATAGATCTTCTAGGTAGCAATCAGCCCCAGCATTTT.

This CDR3 is CASGAGETQYF. CDR3 in DNA: TGTGCCAGCGGGGCAGGAGAGACCCAGTACTTC. The V and J genes are TRBV2 and TRBJ2-5; possible D gene TRBD1, 5 bases. Germline V lookup: CDR1 SNHLY, CDR2 FYNNEI. Trimming shortened V by 8 bases and J by 4 bases, and 8 bases separated the two germline ends. This CDR3 contains 11 residues.